This T cell receptor beta chain comes out of a study of type 1 regulatory T cells. Overall study findings and caveats: Type 1 regulatory T cells had a more restricted TCR repertoire than non-type 1 regulatory T cells.

Via MiXCR, TCRdb re-called the reads, giving one row per CDR3 protein. The table records roughly 65,000 distinct CDR3 sequences, approximately 47% of them present only once. The CDR3 extends over 12 amino acids. Germline CDR1 and CDR2: LGHDT and YNNKEL (reference sequence). The V gene lost 5 bases and the J gene lost 4 bases, with 5 bases spanning the gap. A word on this clonotype: Its specificity is unknown.

The source is a human donor in good health. This chain connects TRBV3-1 to TRBJ2-2; D unresolved. The sequencing sample was made of cultured non-Tr1 T cells, either the whole culture or a sorted T cell fraction (not recorded which). CDR3 DNA: TGTGCCAGCAGCAGACCCACCGGGGAGCTGTTTTTT. Amino acids: CASSRPTGELFF.